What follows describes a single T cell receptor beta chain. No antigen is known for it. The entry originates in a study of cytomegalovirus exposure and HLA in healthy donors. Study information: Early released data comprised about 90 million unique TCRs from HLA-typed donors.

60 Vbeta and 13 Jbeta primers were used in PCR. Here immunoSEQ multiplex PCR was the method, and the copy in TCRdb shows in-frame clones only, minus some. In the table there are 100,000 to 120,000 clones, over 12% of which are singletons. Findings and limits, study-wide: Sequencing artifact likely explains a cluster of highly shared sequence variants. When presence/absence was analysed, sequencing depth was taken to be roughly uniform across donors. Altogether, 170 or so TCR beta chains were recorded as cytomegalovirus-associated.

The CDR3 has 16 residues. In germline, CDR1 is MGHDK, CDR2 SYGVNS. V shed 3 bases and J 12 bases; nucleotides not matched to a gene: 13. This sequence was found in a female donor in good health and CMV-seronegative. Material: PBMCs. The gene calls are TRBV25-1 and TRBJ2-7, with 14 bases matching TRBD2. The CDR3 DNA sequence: TGTGCCAGCAGTGAGTGGACGAGGGGGACTAGCGGGAGTCTGTACTTC. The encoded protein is CASSEWTRGTSGSLYF.